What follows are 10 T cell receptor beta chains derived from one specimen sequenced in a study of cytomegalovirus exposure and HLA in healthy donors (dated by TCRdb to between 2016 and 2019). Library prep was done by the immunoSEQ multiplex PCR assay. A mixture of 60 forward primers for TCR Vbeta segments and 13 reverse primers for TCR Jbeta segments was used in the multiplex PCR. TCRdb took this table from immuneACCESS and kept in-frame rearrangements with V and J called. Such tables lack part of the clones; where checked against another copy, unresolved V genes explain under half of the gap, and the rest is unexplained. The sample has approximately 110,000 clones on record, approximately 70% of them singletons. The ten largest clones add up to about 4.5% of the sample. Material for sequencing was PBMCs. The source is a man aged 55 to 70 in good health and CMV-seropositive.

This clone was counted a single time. As DNA, the CDR3 is TGTGCCAGTAGTGAGACTAGCGCCTACTACGCTACGCAGTATTTT. This encodes CASSETSAYYATQYF. The V gene is TRBV19, the J gene TRBJ2-3, with TRBD2 identical over 8 bases. Per the germline V gene, CDR1 is LNHDA and CDR2 is SQIVND (reference sequence). V was clipped by 5 bases and J by 8 bases; unmatched bases: 12. The CDR3 spans 15 residues.

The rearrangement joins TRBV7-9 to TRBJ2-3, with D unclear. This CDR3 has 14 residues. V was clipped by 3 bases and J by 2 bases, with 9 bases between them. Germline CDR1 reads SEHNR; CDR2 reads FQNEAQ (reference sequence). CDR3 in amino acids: CASSLGEYTDTQYF. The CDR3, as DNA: TGTGCCAGCAGCTTGGGCGAATACACAGATACGCAGTATTTT.

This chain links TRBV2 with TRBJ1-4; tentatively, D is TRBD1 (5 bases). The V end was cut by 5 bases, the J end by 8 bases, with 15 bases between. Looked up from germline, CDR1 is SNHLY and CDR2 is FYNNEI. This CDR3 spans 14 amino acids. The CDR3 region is CASSNPTRGEKLFF. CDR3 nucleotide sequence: TGTGCCAGCAGTAACCCGACACGGGGGGAAAAACTGTTTTTT.

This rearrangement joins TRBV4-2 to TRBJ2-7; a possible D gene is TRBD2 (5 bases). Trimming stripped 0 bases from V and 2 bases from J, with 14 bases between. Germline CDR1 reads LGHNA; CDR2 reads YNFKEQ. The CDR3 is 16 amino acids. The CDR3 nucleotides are TGTGCCAGCAGCCAAGATCACGACGGGGTTACCTACGAGCAGTACTTC. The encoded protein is CASSQDHDGVTYEQYF.

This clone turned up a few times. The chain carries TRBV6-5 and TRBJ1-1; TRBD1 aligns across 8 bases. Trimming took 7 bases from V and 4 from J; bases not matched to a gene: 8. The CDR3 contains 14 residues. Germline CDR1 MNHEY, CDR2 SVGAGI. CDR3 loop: CASTRDRSLTEAFF. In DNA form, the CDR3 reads TGTGCCAGCACCCGGGACAGGTCCCTCACTGAAGCTTTCTTT.

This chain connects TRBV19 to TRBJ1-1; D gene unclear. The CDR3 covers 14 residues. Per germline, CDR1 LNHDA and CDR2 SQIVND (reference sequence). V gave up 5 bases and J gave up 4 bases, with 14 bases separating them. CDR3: CASSPGVWRTEAFF. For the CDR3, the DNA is TGTGCCAGTAGTCCCGGGGTCTGGCGCACTGAAGCTTTCTTT.

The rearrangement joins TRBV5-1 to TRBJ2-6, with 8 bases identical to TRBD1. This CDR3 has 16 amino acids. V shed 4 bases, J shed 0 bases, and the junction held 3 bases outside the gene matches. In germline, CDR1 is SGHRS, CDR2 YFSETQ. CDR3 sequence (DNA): TGCGCCAGCAGCATGGGACAGGTCTCTGGGGCCAACGTCCTGACTTTC. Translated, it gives CASSMGQVSGANVLTF.

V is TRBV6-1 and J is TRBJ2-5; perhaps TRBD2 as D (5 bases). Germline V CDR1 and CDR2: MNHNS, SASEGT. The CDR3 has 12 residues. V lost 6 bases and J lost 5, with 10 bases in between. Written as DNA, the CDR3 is TGTGCCAGCAGCTTTCGCGGGGAGACCCAGTACTTC. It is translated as CASSFRGETQYF.

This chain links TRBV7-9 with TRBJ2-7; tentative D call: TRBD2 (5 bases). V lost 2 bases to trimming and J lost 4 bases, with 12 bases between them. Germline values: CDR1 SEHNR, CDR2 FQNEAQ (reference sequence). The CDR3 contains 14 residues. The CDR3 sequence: CASSLREGSYEQYF. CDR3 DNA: TGTGCCAGCAGCTTACGGGAAGGCTCTTACGAGCAGTACTTC.

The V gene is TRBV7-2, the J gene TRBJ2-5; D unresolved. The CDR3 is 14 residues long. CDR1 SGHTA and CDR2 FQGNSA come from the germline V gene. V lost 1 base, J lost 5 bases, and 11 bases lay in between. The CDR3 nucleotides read TGTGCCAGCAGCTTAGTGATAGGCAGGGAGACCCAGTACTTC. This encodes CASSLVIGRETQYF.